One and the same sample provided the 10 T cell receptor beta chains below, sequenced in a study of T cells expressing NK-cell markers. TCRdb reprocessed the 5' RACE reads and keeps a single row for each CDR3 protein, giving no DNA. This sample contains roughly 120,000 distinct CDR3 sequences. What was sequenced was blood T cells: a sorted CD56 or NKG2C T cell subset, CD4+ or CD8+ T cells, or bulk PBMC T cells (not recorded which). These receptors were taken from a woman aged 18-69 years in good health.

The chain joins TRBV9 to TRBJ2-7; the D gene TCRdb calls, TRBD2, cannot be checked with no DNA. In germline, CDR1 is SGDLS, CDR2 YYNGEE. The CDR3 covers 16 residues. The CDR3 sequence: CASSVAASDFSYEQYF.

The chain uses TRBV19 and TRBJ2-7. Germline V gene data show CDR1 as LNHDA and CDR2 as SQIVND (reference sequence). This CDR3 region has 16 residues. The CDR3 spells CASSTGTGSKGYEQYF.

The chain recombines TRBV5-4 with TRBJ1-1; the D gene TCRdb calls, TRBD1, cannot be checked with no DNA. The CDR3 consists of 13 residues. Germline values: CDR1 SGHNT, CDR2 YYREEE (reference sequence). CDR3 sequence: CASSLTGGAEAFF.

The J gene is TRBJ1-5, the V gene TRBV7-9. There are 12 residues in the CDR3. Germline CDR1 and CDR2: SEHNR and FQNEAQ (reference sequence). CDR3 loop: CASSLGSQPQHF.

The chain uses TRBV28 and TRBJ1-2; TCRdb calls TRBD1, which cannot be checked without DNA. In germline, CDR1 is MDHEN, CDR2 SYDVKM. The CDR3 is 14 amino acids. The CDR3 loop reads CASRGDRDFYGYTF.

The genes are TRBV4-3 and TRBJ2-7; TCRdb's D call, TRBD2, is unchecked because there is no DNA. The CDR3 runs 14 residues. In germline, CDR1 is LGHNA, CDR2 YSLEER. The CDR3 loop reads CASSPRDYSYEQYF.

The gene calls are TRBV3-1 and TRBJ2-3; there is no DNA to check the TCRdb D call of TRBD1. CDR3 size: 14 residues. Germline V lookup: CDR1 LGHDT, CDR2 YNNKEL (reference sequence). CDR3 protein: CASSDPLSTDTQYF.

This CDR3 is CASSVDREDTQYF. The V and J genes are TRBV9 and TRBJ2-3; TCRdb's D call, TRBD1, is unchecked because there is no DNA. The germline V gene has CDR1 SGDLS and CDR2 YYNGEE. The CDR3 is 13 residues long.

The V gene is TRBV11-1, the J gene TRBJ2-2; as DNA is missing, the TRBD1 call by TCRdb cannot be tested. Germline V gene sequence: CDR1 SGHAT, CDR2 FQDESV (reference sequence). The CDR3 is made up of 19 amino acids. The CDR3: CASNLDSSTGGRITGELFF.

CDR3: CASTLVVGGELFF. The chain uses TRBV9 and TRBJ2-2; TCRdb lists TRBD2, though no DNA is available to test this call. The CDR3 covers 13 residues. CDR1 and CDR2 (germline): SGDLS, YYNGEE.